Each of the 27 T cell receptor beta chains below was sequenced from the same sample in a study of T cells in localized non-small cell lung cancer. Method: immunoSEQ multiplex PCR; TCRdb's copy keeps in-frame clones and lacks some. This sample has some 750 clones; 25% occur once, and the top ten carry about 21%. The material was normal lung tissue next to the tumor, obtained before any cancer treatment. These receptors originate from a woman aged 40-70 years with stage III lung adenocarcinoma.

V and J are TRBV6-8 and TRBJ1-3, with D unclear. This CDR3 has 17 residues. Looked up from germline, CDR1 is MNHGY and CDR2 is SAAAGT. Between the trimmed V and J ends, which lost 8 bases and 0 bases, there was a span of 20 bases. Here the CDR3 reads CASRLGAVETSGNTIYF. The CDR3 DNA sequence: TGTGCCAGCCGCTTAGGAGCCGTTGAAACCTCTGGAAACACCATATATTTT.

This clone came up a few times. V gene TRBV18 combines with J gene TRBJ1-2, with D unclear. Trimming shortened V by 3 bases and J by 4 bases, and 18 bases separated the two germline ends. The CDR3 length is 16 residues. Germline-derived CDR1 and CDR2 are KGHSH and LQKENI. The CDR3: CASSPGGSRRVYGYTF. The CDR3 nucleotides read TGTGCCAGCTCACCCGGAGGGAGCCGTAGGGTCTATGGCTACACCTTC.

This clone was seen only a few times. CDR3 sequence reads: CASRLQGQGADYGYTF. In DNA form, the CDR3 reads TGTGCCAGCAGACTACAGGGGCAAGGGGCTGACTATGGCTACACCTTC. This rearrangement joins TRBV28 to TRBJ1-2, with 7 bases aligning to TRBD1. Trimming took 6 bases from V and 3 from J; bases not matched to a gene: 13. Germline values: CDR1 MDHEN, CDR2 SYDVKM. This CDR3 comprises 16 residues.

This clone has a handful of counts. This rearrangement joins TRBV9 to TRBJ2-1; 10 bases line up with TRBD2. The V gene end was trimmed by 1 base and the J gene end by 9 bases; junction bases not matched to a gene: 7. The CDR3 is made up of 15 amino acids. Germline loops: CDR1 SGDLS, CDR2 YYNGEE. CDR3 DNA: TGTGCCAGCAGCGTACAACTAGCGGGGAGAGGTGAGCAGTTCTTC. Protein sequence: CASSVQLAGRGEQFF.

By its share, this clone is large. As DNA, the CDR3 is TGTGCCAGCAGTACCCGGGAAACGCAGTATTTT. Amino acid sequence: CASSTRETQYF. This sequence joins TRBV6-7 and TRBJ2-3; D is possibly TRBD2 (5 bases). TRBV6-7 qualifies as an ORF whose function is uncertain. This CDR3 region has 11 residues. Trimming shortened V by 5 bases and J by 9 bases, and 9 bases separated the two germline ends.

By share, this clone counts as medium-sized. DNA of the CDR3: TGTGCCAGCAGTTTATTTTCCGGTCTAGGGAACACCGGGGAGCTGTTTTTT. Translating gives CASSLFSGLGNTGELFF. The V call is TRBV27, the J call TRBJ2-2, with unresolved D. V was trimmed by 1 base and J by 1 base, leaving 13 bases between them. The CDR3 sequence is 17 residues long. Per the germline V gene, CDR1 is MNHEY and CDR2 is SMNVEV (reference sequence).

This chain links TRBV5-1 with TRBJ2-7; 13 bases agree with TRBD2. The CDR3 contains 16 residues. The J segment lost 1 base and the V segment lost 5 bases, leaving 6 bases of the junction unmatched. Germline V gene data show CDR1 as SGHRS and CDR2 as YFSETQ. The CDR3 spells CASSTGTSGTSYEQYF. The CDR3 DNA is TGCGCCAGCAGTACCGGGACTAGCGGGACTTCCTACGAGCAGTACTTC.

This sequence joins TRBV14 and TRBJ2-7; 8 nucleotides line up with TRBD1. The CDR3 has 13 amino acids. The J segment lost 4 bases and the V segment lost 4 bases, leaving 3 bases of the junction unmatched. The germline CDR1 and CDR2 sequences are SGHDN and FVKESK. The DNA of the CDR3 is TGTGCCAGCAGCCCGGGACAGGTTTACGAGCAGTACTTC. It translates to CASSPGQVYEQYF.

The chain joins TRBV6-8 to TRBJ1-1; 9 nucleotides match TRBD1. This CDR3 is built from 14 residues. The V segment lost 5 bases and the J segment 5 bases; nucleotides outside the gene matches: 6. Per germline, CDR1 MNHGY and CDR2 SAAAGT. The chain's CDR3 is CASSTGGEDTEAFF. CDR3 sequence (DNA): TGTGCCAGCAGTACAGGGGGCGAGGATACTGAAGCTTTCTTT.

This clone qualifies as medium-sized. V is TRBV11-3 and J is TRBJ2-2; no clear D. Germline V gene lookup returns CDR1 SGHNT and CDR2 YENEEA. Deletions cut 5 bases from V and 0 bases from J, with 13 bases between. The length of the CDR3 is 16 residues. The chain's CDR3 is CASSLLRGSNTGELFF. CDR3 DNA: TGTGCCAGCAGCCTTTTGCGTGGGTCGAACACCGGGGAGCTGTTTTTT.

This CDR3 is CASRAGLASTDTQYF. As DNA, the CDR3 is TGTGCCAGTAGGGCGGGACTAGCTAGCACAGATACGCAGTATTTT. The rearrangement uses TRBV19 and TRBJ2-3; 9 bases line up with TRBD2. Germline CDR1 LNHDA, CDR2 SQIVND (reference sequence). The V and J ends lost 6 bases and 0 bases, in that order; junction bases with no gene match: 4. The length of the CDR3 is 15 residues.

This clone has just a few counts. This chain links TRBV6-8 with TRBJ2-7, with TRBD1 matching 8 bases. With 6 bases clipped from V and 2 bases from J, the junction kept 9 bases outside the gene matches. The CDR3 totals 15 residues. Per the germline V gene, CDR1 is MNHGY and CDR2 is SAAAGT. The CDR3, as DNA: TGTGCCAGCAGAGAGAGACTCAGGGGGCCCTACGAGCAGTACTTC. This gives the protein CASRERLRGPYEQYF.

This clone was detected only once. The chain employs TRBV5-1 and TRBJ2-2; the match to TRBD1 covers 8 bases. V shed 1 base, J shed 7 bases, and the junction held 6 bases outside the gene matches. The CDR3 runs to 15 residues. Germline V gene data show CDR1 as SGHRS and CDR2 as YFSETQ. The CDR3 sequence is CASSLQIRGLGELFF. CDR3 coding DNA: TGCGCCAGCAGCTTGCAAATCAGGGGGCTCGGGGAGCTGTTTTTT.

The CDR3 region has the DNA TGTGCCAGCAGCTTGGAAGCTGGAGGGCATGGCTACGAGCAGTACTTC. Residues: CASSLEAGGHGYEQYF. The chain has TRBV11-3 and TRBJ2-7, with D perhaps matching TRBD2 (6 bases). The CDR3 covers 16 residues. The V end was cut by 3 bases, the J end by 3 bases, with 18 bases between. CDR1 and CDR2 (germline): SGHNT, YENEEA.

This chain uses TRBV14 with TRBJ2-7, with 9 bases aligning to TRBD1. The CDR3 has 11 residues. The trim removed 6 bases at V and 6 bases at J, leaving 0 bases unmatched. Germline values: CDR1 SGHDN, CDR2 FVKESK. CDR3 residues: CASRQGAEQYF. The CDR3 region has the DNA TGTGCCAGCAGACAGGGGGCCGAGCAGTACTTC. Together with reference TRBV14 and TRBJ2-7, the CDR3 gives the full variable domain: EAGVTQFPSHSVIEKGQTVTLRCDPISGHDNLYWYRRVMGKEIKFLLHFVKESKQDESGMPNNRFLAERTGGTYSTLKVQPAELEDSGVYFCASRQGAEQYFGPGTRLTVT.

V and J are TRBV7-8 and TRBJ2-7, with D perhaps TRBD2 (6 bases). The CDR3 has 13 residues. CDR1 and CDR2 from the germline V gene are SGHVS and FQNEAQ. Trimming pared 6 bases from V and 0 bases from J, leaving 9 bases between. The CDR3 nucleotides read TGTGCCAGCAGTCTTAGCGGCTCCTACGAGCAGTACTTC. Its translation: CASSLSGSYEQYF. The full variable domain, in which reference TRBV7-8 and TRBJ2-7 provide the parts outside the CDR3, is GAGVSQSPRYKVAKRGQDVALRCDPISGHVSLFWYQQALGQGPEFLTYFQNEAQLDKSGLPSDRFFAERPEGSVSTLKIQRTQQEDSAVYLCASSLSGSYEQYFGPGTRLTVT.

V and J are TRBV28 and TRBJ2-3; perhaps D is TRBD1 or TRBD2 (5 bases each). The CDR3 covers 14 residues. The germline V gene has CDR1 MDHEN and CDR2 SYDVKM. Trimming left V 3 bases short and J 0 bases short, with 7 bases between. Written as DNA, the CDR3 is TGTGCCAGCAGTTTGAGGGGAAGCACAGATACGCAGTATTTT. Translating it yields CASSLRGSTDTQYF.

The rearrangement links TRBV10-1 to TRBJ2-3; 7 bases match TRBD2. After removal of 2 bases from V and 3 bases from J, the junction contained 5 bases not matched to a gene. In germline, CDR1 is WNHNN, CDR2 SYGVQD (reference sequence). This CDR3 is 15 amino acids long. The CDR3 DNA reads TGCGCCAGCAGTGAGGCCCAACTAGCGACAGATACGCAGTATTTT. Its translation is CASSEAQLATDTQYF.

This chain connects TRBV11-3 to TRBJ2-7, with 7 bases matching TRBD2. The trim removed 2 bases at V and 3 bases at J, leaving 7 bases unmatched. The CDR3 runs 15 residues. Germline CDR1 and CDR2: SGHNT and YENEEA. This chain's CDR3 is CASSLISGRVYEQYF. DNA of the CDR3: TGTGCCAGCAGCTTAATCTCAGGGAGGGTCTACGAGCAGTACTTC.

This clone appeared a few times. This chain joins TRBV28 and TRBJ2-1; the D gene is possibly TRBD2 (6 bases). Looked up from germline, CDR1 is MDHEN and CDR2 is SYDVKM. The CDR3 totals 14 residues. V was cut by 6 bases and J by 3 bases, with 12 bases left in between. DNA of the CDR3: TGTGCCAGCAGGTGGGCGGGGCTCTACAATGAGCAGTTCTTC. It codes for CASRWAGLYNEQFF.

This rearrangement joins TRBV9 to TRBJ2-7; D ambiguous. With 6 bases removed from V and 1 base from J, the gap between germline ends came to 14 bases. This CDR3 contains 14 residues. From germline, CDR1 is SGDLS and CDR2 YYNGEE. The DNA of the CDR3 is TGTGCCAGCACCCCAGGAGTGGGTTCCTACGAGCAGTACTTC. Translation gives CASTPGVGSYEQYF. Supplemented by reference TRBV9 and TRBJ2-7, the full variable domain reads DSGVTQTPKHLITATGQRVTLRCSPRSGDLSVYWYQQSLDQGLQFLIQYYNGEERAKGNILERFSAQQFPDLHSELNLSSLELGDSALYFCASTPGVGSYEQYFGPGTRLTVT.

The genes are TRBV11-3 and TRBJ1-2; D is possibly TRBD1 (6 bases). The CDR3 runs to 14 residues. V dropped 2 bases and J dropped 1 base, with 8 bases sitting between them. Germline V lookup: CDR1 SGHNT, CDR2 YENEEA. CDR3: CASSLMDSNYGYTF. CDR3 nucleotides: TGTGCCAGCAGCTTAATGGACAGTAACTATGGCTACACCTTC.

This rearrangement joins TRBV10-2 to TRBJ2-7; 10 bases map to TRBD2. CDR1 WSHSY and CDR2 SAAADI come from the germline V gene. The J segment lost 1 base and the V segment lost 8 bases, leaving 11 bases of the junction unmatched. The CDR3 is made up of 16 amino acids. The CDR3 here is CASVPSPSGSSYEQYF. The DNA for the CDR3 is TGCGCCAGCGTCCCTTCTCCTAGCGGGAGTTCCTACGAGCAGTACTTC.

This clone was picked up a small number of times. This sequence joins TRBV18 and TRBJ1-4, with TRBD1 as a possible D gene (5 bases). CDR3 length: 15 residues. Trimming took 2 bases from V and 7 from J, leaving 14 bases between them. Germline CDR1 and CDR2: KGHSH and LQKENI. CDR3 loop: CASSPGTVTGEKLFF. The CDR3 region has the DNA TGTGCCAGCTCACCAGGGACCGTTACGGGTGAAAAACTGTTTTTT.

This clone was seen more than once but under ten times. The V and J genes are TRBV11-3 and TRBJ2-1; the D is unclear. With 3 bases removed from V and 5 bases from J, the gap between germline ends came to 11 bases. Germline lookup yields CDR1 SGHNT and CDR2 YENEEA. The CDR3 runs to 14 residues. The CDR3 DNA follows: TGTGCCAGCAGCTTGGATCCCCGGGACAATGAGCAGTTCTTC. Residues: CASSLDPRDNEQFF.

This rearrangement joins TRBV19 to TRBJ2-2; no clear D gene. V shed 4 bases and J shed 5 bases, with 8 bases lying between them. The germline V gene has CDR1 LNHDA and CDR2 SQIVND (reference sequence). This CDR3 region has 13 residues. CDR3 nucleotides: TGTGCCAGTAGTACGGAAGAGACCGGGGAGCTGTTTTTT. It yields the protein CASSTEETGELFF.

This clone was picked up a small number of times. The rearrangement uses TRBV11-3 and TRBJ2-3; D is possibly TRBD2 (6 bases). V dropped 7 bases and J dropped 2 bases, with 16 bases sitting between them. Germline assignment: CDR1 SGHNT and CDR2 YENEEA. This CDR3 contains 15 residues. DNA for the CDR3: TGTGCCAGCAATGAGGTAGCGGAAAACACAGATACGCAGTATTTT. Protein sequence: CASNEVAENTDTQYF.